The source of this T cell receptor beta chain is a study of blood T cell repertoires in COVID-19. Across the whole study: Acute and convalescent COVID-19 samples came from the United States, Italy and Spain.

The CDR3 length is 11 residues. Germline CDR1 and CDR2: WSHSY and SAAADI. V shed 6 bases and J shed 6 bases, with 9 bases lying between them. Here immunoSEQ multiplex PCR was the method, and the copy in TCRdb shows in-frame clones only, minus some. The sample records 150,000 or so clones, 80% to 85% being singletons. V gene TRBV10-2 combines with J gene TRBJ2-7, with a weak D call TRBD1 (5 bases). The sample was peripheral blood. The origin of this receptor is a woman aged 55-70 years with acute or convalescent COVID-19. The CDR3 loop is CASSPDSEQYF. The CDR3 coding sequence is TGCGCCAGCAGCCCAGACAGCGAGCAGTACTTC.